Described below is a single T cell receptor beta chain sequence and its context. While infection was still active, Seattle patients were enrolled and then followed longitudinally. Sequenced by immunoSEQ multiplex PCR; TCRdb stores in-frame clones only, minus some. The profile shows 200,000 to 250,000 clones, approximately 90% of them singletons. This specimen comes from a study of blood T cell repertoires in COVID-19. Study information: PBMCs, B-cell-depleted T cells, or T cells provided the cDNA or gDNA that made up the material.

This CDR3 is built from 17 residues. Germline assignment: CDR1 LNHDA and CDR2 SQIVND (reference sequence). With 5 bases clipped from V and 4 bases from J, the junction kept 14 bases outside the gene matches. The J gene is TRBJ1-1, the V gene TRBV19, with TRBD1 matching 9 bases. Sequenced sample: peripheral blood. The clonotype was recovered from a man aged 45-65 years with COVID-19, enrolled during active disease. This CDR3 is CASSPIPGQGLGTEAFF. The CDR3 region has the DNA TGTGCCAGTAGTCCTATCCCGGGACAGGGTTTGGGCACTGAAGCTTTCTTT.